These 21 T cell receptor beta chains share one sample of origin, sequenced in a study of T cell repertoires in cytomegalovirus infection. MiXCR, applied by TCRdb to the reads, yields one record per CDR3 protein. The repertoire holds some 500,000 distinct CDR3 sequences, with 40% as singletons. Their cognate antigens are unknown. The sequenced sample was cultured PBMCs, obtained from culture after CMV antigen stimulation. The receptors stem from a human donor in good health (CMV status not recorded). Some clones in this sample may be carry-over from other donors' samples.

The CDR3 region has the DNA TGTGCCAGCAGCTCCCCAGGACTAGCCAGCTACAATGAGCAGTTCTTC. Amino acid sequence: CASSSPGLASYNEQFF. J is TRBJ2-1 and V is TRBV7-2, with 8 bases that match TRBD2. The ends lost 4 bases at V and 3 bases at J; junction bases unmatched: 8. This CDR3 comprises 16 residues. The germline V gene encodes CDR1 SGHTA and CDR2 FQGNSA.

This clonotype was observed a handful of times. The chain recombines TRBV19 with TRBJ2-3; D is ambiguous. Trimming took off 3 bases at V and 4 bases at J, with 14 bases between the two ends. This CDR3 contains 15 residues. Germline CDR1 reads LNHDA; CDR2 reads SQIVND (reference sequence). The CDR3 protein is CASSIGPREADTQYF. In nucleotides, the CDR3 is TGTGCCAGTAGTATCGGGCCTAGAGAAGCAGATACGCAGTATTTT. Complete variable domain (other parts from reference TRBV19 and TRBJ2-3): DGGITQSPKYLFRKEGQNVTLSCEQNLNHDAMYWYRQDPGQGLRLIYYSQIVNDFQKGDIAEGYSVSREKKESFPLTVTSAQKNPTAFYLCASSIGPREADTQYFGPGTRLTVL.

This chain links TRBV29-1 with TRBJ2-5; 7 positions match TRBD2. The CDR3 spans 13 residues. In germline, CDR1 is SQVTM, CDR2 ANQGSEA. The junction had 5 bases not matched to a gene; V was cut back by 5 bases and J by 2 bases. The CDR3 DNA sequence: TGCAGCGTTTGGGACGGGGGGCAAGAGACCCAGTACTTC. Its protein is CSVWDGGQETQYF.

There are a few counts of this clonotype. The chain couples TRBV2 to TRBJ2-1; tentative D call: TRBD2 (5 bases). V was shortened by 7 bases and J by 2 bases, with 15 bases between the two germline ends. The germline gives CDR1 SNHLY, CDR2 FYNNEI. The CDR3 length is 15 residues. CDR3 amino acids: CASTRWGETYNEQFF. In DNA, the CDR3 is TGTGCCAGCACGCGGTGGGGAGAAACCTACAATGAGCAGTTCTTC.

This clonotype has only one observation. This chain joins TRBV28 and TRBJ2-5; D might be TRBD1 or TRBD2, each matching 6 bases. CDR1 and CDR2 from the germline V gene are MDHEN and SYDVKM. This CDR3 region has 15 residues. The V gene lost 6 bases and the J gene lost 5 bases, with 19 bases spanning the gap. For the CDR3, the DNA is TGTGCCAGCAGGAACTCCTGGGGGGCAGAGGAGACCCAGTACTTC. It codes for CASRNSWGAEETQYF.

This clonotype is a singleton in its sample. The genes are TRBV2 and TRBJ2-2; the D is unclear. CDR3 size: 14 residues. Looked up from germline, CDR1 is SNHLY and CDR2 is FYNNEI. The V end was cut by 9 bases, the J end by 5 bases, with 16 bases between. CDR3: CASTAWGSTGELFF. DNA of the CDR3: TGTGCCAGTACAGCGTGGGGTTCGACCGGGGAGCTGTTTTTT.

This chain links TRBV7-8 with TRBJ1-2; 12 nucleotides match TRBD1. V lost 5 bases, J lost 6 bases, and 4 bases stayed unmatched. Germline CDR1 and CDR2: SGHVS and FQNEAQ. This CDR3 region has 14 residues. Here the CDR3 DNA reads TGTGCCAGCAGCATCCGGGACAGGGGGCATGGCTACACCTTC. It yields the protein CASSIRDRGHGYTF.

This clonotype was picked up many times. The rearrangement links TRBV18 to TRBJ2-5, with TRBD1 matching over 8 bases. After removal of 8 bases from V and 2 bases from J, the junction contained 7 bases not matched to a gene. Germline lookup yields CDR1 KGHSH and CDR2 LQKENI. There are 14 residues in the CDR3. The CDR3: CASSPDRGQETQYF. CDR3 bases: TGTGCCAGCAGCCCCGACAGGGGACAAGAGACCCAGTACTTC.

The V and J genes are TRBV18 and TRBJ2-3; 11 bases match TRBD2. CDR3 length equals 16 residues. With V trimmed by 3 bases and J by 4 bases, 6 bases remained unmatched. Germline-derived CDR1 and CDR2 are KGHSH and LQKENI. For the CDR3, the DNA is TGTGCCAGCTCACCCTTAGCGGGAGGGCCCTCAGATACGCAGTATTTT. Its translation: CASSPLAGGPSDTQYF.

As concerns this clonotype: One end of the junction fails to match germline, which may point to a read error. The chain joins TRBV2 to TRBJ2-7; possibly TRBD1 or TRBD2 for D (5 bases each). The CDR3 consists of 11 residues. Germline loops: CDR1 SNHLY, CDR2 FYNNEI. The CDR3 is CASSVGTLTGF. The DNA of the CDR3 is TGTGCCAGCAGTGTTGGGACCCTGACGGGCTTC.

This clonotype was seen a few times. The chain recombines TRBV12-3 or TRBV12-4 with TRBJ1-6; a weak D match, TRBD1 (6 bases). The V and J ends lost 7 bases and 4 bases respectively, with 8 bases between them. The CDR3 totals 13 residues. The CDR3 here is CASKQGYNSPLHF. The CDR3 DNA reads TGTGCCAGCAAACAGGGATATAATTCACCCCTCCACTTT.

The chain recombines TRBV6-2 or TRBV6-3 with TRBJ1-1, with D perhaps matching TRBD1 (5 bases). The germline V and J ends were trimmed by 7 bases and 10 bases, with 13 bases remaining between them. The CDR3 totals 11 residues. Per germline, CDR1 MNHEY and CDR2 SVGEGT. The CDR3 sequence: CASTNTGGAFF. The CDR3 bases are TGTGCCAGCACAAATACTGGGGGAGCTTTCTTT.

This clonotype was seen repeatedly, ten times or more. The chain couples TRBV7-2 to TRBJ1-5; D not certain. The V gene's germline CDR1 is SGHTA and CDR2 FQGNSA. This CDR3 has 12 residues. Trimming left V 5 bases short and J 9 bases short, with 11 bases between. CDR3 amino acids: CASSAPGWPQHF. For the CDR3, the DNA is TGTGCCAGCAGCGCCCCGGGGTGGCCCCAGCATTTT.

This clonotype turned up a few times. The chain links TRBV30 to TRBJ1-2; D is unclear. V shed 5 bases and J shed 5 bases, with 15 bases lying between them. This CDR3 has 13 residues. From germline, CDR1 is GTSNPN and CDR2 SVGIG (reference sequence). DNA for the CDR3: TGTGCCTGGTCCAAGGGCCAAGGGTATGGCTACACCTTC. This gives the protein CAWSKGQGYGYTF.

This clonotype was seen a handful of times. The gene calls are TRBV3-1 and TRBJ2-5; D gene unclear. Germline CDR1 reads LGHDT; CDR2 reads YNNKEL (reference sequence). Trimming cost V 0 bases and J 5 bases, with 7 bases left between them. This CDR3 spans 13 amino acids. This CDR3 reads CASSQEAWETQYF. For the CDR3, the DNA is TGTGCCAGCAGCCAAGAGGCTTGGGAGACCCAGTACTTC.

The CDR3 loop reads CASSVLGGGQETQYF. The CDR3 nucleotides read TGTGCCAGCAGCGTGCTAGGAGGCGGGCAAGAGACCCAGTACTTC. The chain uses TRBV9 and TRBJ2-5; D may be TRBD2 (5 bases). This CDR3 is built from 15 residues. The germline V gene encodes CDR1 SGDLS and CDR2 YYNGEE. The V end lost 2 bases, the J end lost 2 bases, and 13 bases lay between the germline ends.

This chain joins TRBV19 and TRBJ1-1; D is unclear. CDR1 LNHDA and CDR2 SQIVND come from the germline V gene (reference sequence). V was pared by 6 bases and J by 0 bases, with 11 bases between. The CDR3 runs to 14 residues. The DNA of the CDR3 is TGTGCCAGTAGAATCGGCCGGATGAACACTGAAGCTTTCTTT. As protein: CASRIGRMNTEAFF.

J is TRBJ1-5 and V is TRBV6-1; D is possibly TRBD1 (5 bases). The CDR3 has 12 residues. The V end was cut by 6 bases, the J end by 7 bases, with 10 bases between. The V gene's germline CDR1 is MNHNS and CDR2 SASEGT. CDR3 protein: CASSDTGQPQHF. The DNA for the CDR3 is TGTGCCAGCAGCGATACAGGCCAGCCCCAGCATTTT.

The genes are TRBV10-3 and TRBJ2-1; TRBD2 is a possible D gene (6 bases). V lost 11 bases and J 5 bases, leaving 13 bases between the germline ends. The CDR3 contains 12 residues. Germline CDR1 is ENHRY and CDR2 is SYGVKD. CDR3 coding DNA: TGTGCCGCTGGGACTTCGGACAATGAGCAGTTCTTC. The encoded protein is CAAGTSDNEQFF.

The chain is built from TRBV7-6 and TRBJ2-3; TRBD2 matches 15 bases. V shed 5 bases and J 2 bases; nucleotides not matched to a gene: 11. Germline CDR1 is SGHVS and CDR2 is FNYEAQ. The length of the CDR3 is 19 residues. The CDR3 nucleotides are TGTGCCAGCAGCCTCAGGACTAGCGGGAGGGCACAAATCACAGATACGCAGTATTTT. This encodes CASSLRTSGRAQITDTQYF. Full variable domain (outside the CDR3, taken from reference TRBV7-6 and TRBJ2-3): GAGVSQSPRYKVTKRGQDVALRCDPISGHVSLYWYRQALGQGPEFLTYFNYEAQQDKSGLPNDRFSAERPEGSISTLTIQRTEQRDSAMYRCASSLRTSGRAQITDTQYFGPGTRLTVL.

J is TRBJ2-3 and V is TRBV5-1; 7 bases are shared with TRBD1. V lost 3 bases to trimming and J lost 4 bases; unmatched junction nucleotides: 5. The germline V gene has CDR1 SGHRS and CDR2 YFSETQ. The length of the CDR3 is 14 residues. CDR3 amino acids: CASSSRQGADTQYF. CDR3 nucleotide sequence: TGCGCCAGCAGCTCCCGACAGGGCGCAGATACGCAGTATTTT.